This TCR beta chain originates from a study of tumor-infiltrating lymphocytes in primary liver carcinoma. Study-wide results and limits: Pairs of tumor regions overlapped more than tumor-adjacent and tumor-blood pairs did.

This CDR3 spans 15 amino acids. CDR1 is MNHNS, CDR2 SASEGT, per germline. Each 20-30 mg portion of unsorted bulk tissue served as the source for co-extraction of RNA and DNA. More than 90% viable tumor cells made up every tumor sample. Synthesis of TCR beta cDNA was carried out from around 540 ng total RNA with a constant-region primer. ARM-PCR, slightly modified, supplied the TCR beta libraries through three nested multiplex PCR rounds. The two initial PCR rounds, roughly 10 cycles each, used TRBV1-TRBV30 forward and C-beta reverse primers. Via MiXCR, TCRdb re-called the multiplex PCR reads, giving one row per CDR3 protein. Of about 99,000 distinct CDR3 sequences in the sample, 55% to 75% are singletons; the top ten hold 9.5% to 10%. This clonotype was counted between two and nine times. Its specificity is unknown. This could be a read error, since a much larger clone is one nucleotide away.

The source of this sequence is an older woman with primary liver carcinoma and hepatitis B virus infection. This chain links TRBV6-1 with TRBJ2-1; 10 bases fit TRBD1. Sequencing input: liver tumor tissue from sampling region 5. Subset indicated: tumor region T5, tumor centre. The CDR3 bases are TGTACCAGCTCCGAAGGGACAGGGGACTTTAATGAGCAGTTCTTC. Translated: CTSSEGTGDFNEQFF.